This T cell receptor (beta chain) was profiled in a study of Graves' ophthalmopathy and Graves' hyperthyroidism. Study at large: Samples of peripheral blood were obtained at initial diagnosis, prior to treatment of any kind.

Trimming stripped 1 base from V and 7 bases from J, with 8 bases between. This CDR3 contains 12 residues. Diagnosis relied on clinical symptoms, serum thyroxine, TRAb, thyroid ultrasound and orbital computed tomography. The authors isolated PBMCs from 8.5 to 10 ml of fresh peripheral blood. Study-level findings and limits: Clonotypes were expanded in thyroid at above 0.001 frequency, and most also appeared in blood.

This clonotype was counted ten times or more. Its antigen is currently unknown. Beta-chain TCR CDR3 regions were amplified from RNA transcripts. First-round RT-PCR employed HTBI primers, with a second-round multiplex PCR after it. TCRdb reprocessed the multiplex PCR reads via MiXCR and lists one record per CDR3 protein. The sample carries fewer than 400,000 distinct CDR3 sequences, around 17% recorded once. The chain uses TRBV12-3 or TRBV12-4 and TRBJ2-7; no definite D call. Sequencing used peripheral blood. The clonotype was recovered from a woman younger than 30 with Graves' ophthalmopathy. The CDR3 region is CASSLGQGEQYF. The CDR3 DNA sequence: TGTGCCAGCAGTTTAGGCCAAGGAGAGCAGTACTTC.